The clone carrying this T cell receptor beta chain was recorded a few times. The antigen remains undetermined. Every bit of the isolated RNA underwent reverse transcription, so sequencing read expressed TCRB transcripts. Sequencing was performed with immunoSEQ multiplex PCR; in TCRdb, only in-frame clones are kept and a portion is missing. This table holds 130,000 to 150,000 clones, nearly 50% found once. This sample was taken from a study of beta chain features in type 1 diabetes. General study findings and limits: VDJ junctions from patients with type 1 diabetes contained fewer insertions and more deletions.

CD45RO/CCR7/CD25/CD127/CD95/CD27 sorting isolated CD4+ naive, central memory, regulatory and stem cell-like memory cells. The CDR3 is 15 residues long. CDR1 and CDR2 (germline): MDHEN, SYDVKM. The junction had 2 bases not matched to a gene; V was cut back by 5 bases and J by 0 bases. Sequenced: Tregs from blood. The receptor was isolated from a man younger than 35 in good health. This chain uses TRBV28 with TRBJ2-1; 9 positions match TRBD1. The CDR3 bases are TGTGCCAGCAGTGCGACAGGGGGCTCCTACAATGAGCAGTTCTTC. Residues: CASSATGGSYNEQFF.